The 15 T cell receptor beta chains given below trace back to one sample, sequenced in a study of blood T cell repertoires in COVID-19. TCRdb keeps only in-frame clones here, not all; method: immunoSEQ multiplex PCR. The table records roughly 400,000 clones, more than 75% of them present only once. Specimen: peripheral blood. The receptor source for this set is a woman aged 60 to 75 with COVID-19, enrolled during active disease.

The V gene is TRBV18, the J gene TRBJ1-1; 8 nucleotides match TRBD1. With V trimmed by 8 bases and J by 5 bases, 7 bases remained unmatched. Germline V lookup: CDR1 KGHSH, CDR2 LQKENI. CDR3 length equals 13 residues. The CDR3 is CASTPDRVTEAFF. The CDR3 nucleotides read TGTGCCAGCACGCCGGACAGGGTGACTGAAGCTTTCTTT. Looking up the rest from reference TRBV18 and TRBJ1-1 gives the full variable domain: NAGVMQNPRHLVRRRGQEARLRCSPMKGHSHVYWYRQLPEEGLKFMVYLQKENIIDESGMPKERFSAEFPKEGPSILRIQQVVRGDSAAYFCASTPDRVTEAFFGQGTRLTVV.

This rearrangement joins TRBV28 to TRBJ1-2; 7 nucleotides line up with TRBD1. CDR3 size: 18 residues. Looked up from germline, CDR1 is MDHEN and CDR2 is SYDVKM. V was clipped by 1 base and J by 0 bases; unmatched bases: 11. In nucleotides, the CDR3 is TGTGCCAGCAGTTTATCGTTCCCTACAGGGGAGGCTAACTATGGCTACACCTTC. Protein sequence: CASSLSFPTGEANYGYTF.

The rearrangement joins TRBV5-4 to TRBJ2-3, with D maybe TRBD1 (6 bases). The length of the CDR3 is 18 residues. Trimming took 4 bases from V and 1 from J, leaving 22 bases between them. Germline V gives CDR1 SGHNT, CDR2 YYREEE (reference sequence). The CDR3 region is CASSQDDRTTWGTDTQYF. In DNA, the CDR3 is TGTGCCAGCAGCCAAGACGACAGGACAACCTGGGGCACAGATACGCAGTATTTT.

V is TRBV7-8 and J is TRBJ1-1, with 8 nucleotides matching TRBD1. V dropped 6 bases and J dropped 2; count of bases not matched to a gene: 8. CDR3 length: 15 residues. Germline values: CDR1 SGHVS, CDR2 FQNEAQ. The CDR3 loop is CASSLTDRGNTEAFF. The DNA for the CDR3 is TGTGCCAGCAGTCTAACTGACAGGGGCAACACTGAAGCTTTCTTT.

The gene calls are TRBV6-5 and TRBJ1-1, with 7 bases aligning to TRBD1. CDR3 size: 12 residues. V trimming: 6 bases; J trimming: 12 bases; junction bases outside the gene matches: 10. CDR1 MNHEY and CDR2 SVGAGI come from the germline V gene. DNA for the CDR3: TGTGCCAGCAGACCTCCGGGACAGAATTCTTTCTTT. Protein sequence: CASRPPGQNSFF.

J is TRBJ2-1 and V is TRBV9; 13 nucleotides line up with TRBD2. The CDR3 has 16 amino acids. The junction had 0 bases not matched to a gene; V was cut back by 3 bases and J by 0 bases. Germline-derived CDR1 and CDR2 are SGDLS and YYNGEE. CDR3 coding DNA: TGTGCCAGCAGCGGACTAGCGGGGGGCTCCTACAATGAGCAGTTCTTC. The encoded protein is CASSGLAGGSYNEQFF.

The rearrangement joins TRBV9 to TRBJ2-1, with a possible D match to TRBD2 (7 bases). From germline, CDR1 is SGDLS and CDR2 YYNGEE. The CDR3 is 14 residues long. Trimming took off 7 bases at V and 6 bases at J, with 17 bases between the two ends. CDR3 region: CASGRGGTFNEQFF. In DNA form, the CDR3 reads TGTGCCAGCGGACGCGGGGGCACCTTCAATGAGCAGTTCTTC.

J is TRBJ2-7 and V is TRBV6-1, with 10 bases aligning to TRBD1. CDR3 length: 15 residues. The J segment lost 5 bases and the V segment lost 3 bases, leaving 7 bases of the junction unmatched. Germline lookup yields CDR1 MNHNS and CDR2 SASEGT. In nucleotides, the CDR3 is TGTGCCAGCAGTGATGTCGGGACAGGGGTGGACGAGCAGTACTTC. This sequence encodes CASSDVGTGVDEQYF.

The CDR3, as DNA: TGCAGTGCTATTGACAGGGAGGAGCATGGCTACACCTTC. The encoded protein is CSAIDREEHGYTF. The V gene is TRBV20-1, the J gene TRBJ1-2; 7 bases match TRBD1. The length of the CDR3 is 13 residues. The germline CDR1 and CDR2 sequences are DFQATT and SNEGSKA (reference sequence). The ends lost 4 bases at V and 6 bases at J; junction bases unmatched: 8.

This clone was picked up one time. CDR3 coding DNA: TGTGCCAGCAGCTTAGTCGGACAGGGGATGGGAGATACGCAGTATTTT. It is translated as CASSLVGQGMGDTQYF. The chain is built from TRBV7-3 and TRBJ2-3; 9 bases fit TRBD1. The CDR3 runs to 16 residues. J lost 5 bases, V lost 2 bases, and 8 bases had no gene match. From germline, CDR1 is SGHTA and CDR2 FQGTGA.

The chain combines TRBV18 with TRBJ2-1; 9 bases line up with TRBD1. Germline-derived CDR1 and CDR2 are KGHSH and LQKENI. CDR3 length equals 16 residues. J was trimmed by 4 bases and V by 4 bases; bases with no gene match: 8. CDR3 nucleotide sequence: TGTGCCAGCTCACGAACCTCCGGGACAGGGTACAATGAGCAGTTCTTC. Protein sequence: CASSRTSGTGYNEQFF.

The rearrangement joins TRBV3-1 (or the pseudogene TRBV3-2) to TRBJ1-5, with unresolved D. Germline V gene data show CDR1 as LGHDT and CDR2 as YNNKEL (reference sequence). Trimming pared 2 bases from V and 7 bases from J, leaving 9 bases between. The CDR3 consists of 13 residues. The CDR3 protein is CASSQNGQQPQHF. CDR3 DNA: TGTGCCAGCAGCCAAAATGGTCAGCAGCCCCAGCATTTT.

The chain carries TRBV4-1 and TRBJ1-5; 9 bases line up with TRBD1. The CDR3 covers 17 residues. V lost 4 bases and J lost 7; bases outside the gene matches: 14. Germline CDR1 MGHRA, CDR2 YSYEKL. CDR3 sequence (DNA): TGCGCCAGCAGCCCGACCGTCCGACAGGGGGGTACGCAGCCCCAGCATTTT. This translates into CASSPTVRQGGTQPQHF.

The chain employs TRBV28 and TRBJ1-5; D is possibly TRBD1 (5 bases). This CDR3 comprises 15 residues. Trimming stripped 7 bases from V and 1 base from J, with 14 bases between. Germline V gene data show CDR1 as MDHEN and CDR2 as SYDVKM. DNA of the CDR3: TGTGCCAGCACTCTCGGGGGATTCAGCAATCAGCCCCAGCATTTT. Protein sequence: CASTLGGFSNQPQHF.

This chain connects TRBV3-1 (or the pseudogene TRBV3-2) to TRBJ2-7, with 8 bases identical to TRBD2. Germline trimming cut 3 bases from V and 1 base from J; bases unmatched to any gene: 8. Germline V gene sequence: CDR1 LGHDT, CDR2 YNNKEL (reference sequence). This CDR3 contains 16 residues. This chain's CDR3 is CASSHTGGATSYEQYF. Written as DNA, the CDR3 is TGTGCCAGCAGCCACACGGGGGGGGCTACTTCCTACGAGCAGTACTTC.